Only a few counts were recorded for the clone carrying this T cell receptor beta chain. As yet, its antigen is unknown. All of the isolated RNA was reverse transcribed, so expressed TCRB transcripts were sequenced. The table came from immunoSEQ multiplex PCR; TCRdb's copy has only in-frame clones and leaves some out. This table holds 600,000 or so clones, 11% to 15% found once. Sorting that relied on CD45RO/CCR7/CD25/CD127/CD95/CD27 yielded CD4+ naive, central memory, regulatory and stem cell-like memory cells. This record belongs to a study of beta chain features in type 1 diabetes. Whole-study context: Sorted cell examination encompassed about 110,000,000 cells across all samples. Study outcomes and limitations: Diminished insertions and augmented deletions at VDJ junctions characterized type 1 diabetes patients. Type 1 diabetes patients showed a moderate but significant shortening of TCRB CDR3s in all four CD4+ subsets.

The CDR3 is 15 amino acids. Trimming took 3 bases from V and 7 from J; bases not matched to a gene: 8. The germline V gene encodes CDR1 SGHRS and CDR2 YFSETQ. This receptor was taken from a man between 18 and 29 years old with type 1 diabetes. The chain uses TRBV5-1 and TRBJ2-1, with 9 bases fitting TRBD2. Sequences were obtained from naive CD4+ T cells from blood. CDR3 coding DNA: TGCGCCAGCAGCTCTGTAGCGGGAGCGGGGAATGAGCAGTTCTTC. This encodes CASSSVAGAGNEQFF.